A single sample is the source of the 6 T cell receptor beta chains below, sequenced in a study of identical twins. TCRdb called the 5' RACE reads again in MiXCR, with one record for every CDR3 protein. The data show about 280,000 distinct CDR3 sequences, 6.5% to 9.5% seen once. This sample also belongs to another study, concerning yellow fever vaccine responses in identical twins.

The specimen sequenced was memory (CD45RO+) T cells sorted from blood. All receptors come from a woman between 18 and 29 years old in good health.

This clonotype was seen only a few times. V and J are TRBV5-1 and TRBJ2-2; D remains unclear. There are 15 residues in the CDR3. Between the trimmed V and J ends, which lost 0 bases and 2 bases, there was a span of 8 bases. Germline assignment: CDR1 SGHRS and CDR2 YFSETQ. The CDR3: CASSLGRSNTGELFF. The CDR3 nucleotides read TGCGCCAGCAGCTTGGGCAGGTCAAACACCGGGGAGCTGTTTTTT. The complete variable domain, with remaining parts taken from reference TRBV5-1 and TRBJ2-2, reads KAGVTQTPRYLIKTRGQQVTLSCSPISGHRSVSWYQQTPGQGLQFLFEYFSETQRNKGNFPGRFSGRQFSNSRSEMNVSTLELGDSALYLCASSLGRSNTGELFFGEGSRLTVL.

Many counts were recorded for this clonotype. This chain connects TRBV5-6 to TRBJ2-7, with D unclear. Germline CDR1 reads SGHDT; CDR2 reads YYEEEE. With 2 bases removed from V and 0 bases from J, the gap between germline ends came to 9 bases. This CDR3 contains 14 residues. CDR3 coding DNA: TGTGCCAGCAGCTTAACCCAAGGCTCCTACGAGCAGTACGTC. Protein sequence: CASSLTQGSYEQYV.

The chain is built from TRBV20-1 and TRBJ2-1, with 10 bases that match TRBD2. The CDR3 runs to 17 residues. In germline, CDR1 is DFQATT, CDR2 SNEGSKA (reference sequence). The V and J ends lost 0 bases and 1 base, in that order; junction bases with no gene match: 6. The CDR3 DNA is TGCAGTGCTAGAGATTTGCTAGCGGGAGTGTCCTACAATGAGCAGTTCTTC. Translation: CSARDLLAGVSYNEQFF.

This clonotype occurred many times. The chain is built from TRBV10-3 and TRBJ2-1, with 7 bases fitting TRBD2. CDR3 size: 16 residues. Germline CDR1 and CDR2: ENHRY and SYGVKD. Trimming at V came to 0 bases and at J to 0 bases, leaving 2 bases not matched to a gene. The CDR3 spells CAISESGGGSYNEQFF. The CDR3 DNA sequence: TGTGCCATCAGTGAGTCGGGCGGGGGCTCCTACAATGAGCAGTTCTTC.

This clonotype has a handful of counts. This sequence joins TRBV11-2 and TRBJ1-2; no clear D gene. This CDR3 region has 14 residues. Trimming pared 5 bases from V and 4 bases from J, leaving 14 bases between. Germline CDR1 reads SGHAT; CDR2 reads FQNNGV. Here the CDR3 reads CASSVSGLSYGYTF. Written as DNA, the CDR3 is TGTGCCAGCAGCGTGTCCGGGCTCTCCTATGGCTACACCTTC.

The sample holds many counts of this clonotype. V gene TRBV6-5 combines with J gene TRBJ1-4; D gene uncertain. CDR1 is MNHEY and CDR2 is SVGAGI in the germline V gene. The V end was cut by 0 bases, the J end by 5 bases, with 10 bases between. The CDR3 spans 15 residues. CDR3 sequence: CASSYSNAYNEKLFF. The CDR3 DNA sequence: TGTGCCAGCAGTTACTCGAATGCGTACAATGAAAAACTGTTTTTT.